A single sample gave rise to the 9 T cell receptor beta chains below, sequenced in a study of a mutant IDH1 vaccine in newly diagnosed glioma. As to time point: baseline, week 1 (first vaccination visit). As for treatment: pre-vaccination baseline after standard-of-care therapy. The data were produced by immunoSEQ multiplex PCR, yet TCRdb's version contains in-frame clones alone and is incomplete. Of tens of thousands of clones in the sample, 79% were seen once. Sequences were derived from PBMCs, sampled from a glioma patient treated with radiotherapy, temozolomide or both. The receptors come from a man aged 45-65 years with glioma.

The chain couples TRBV5-6 to TRBJ1-4; D remains unclear. The CDR3 spans 15 residues. The germline V gene encodes CDR1 SGHDT and CDR2 YYEEEE. Trimming cost V 4 bases and J 0 bases, with 10 bases left between them. CDR3 sequence reads: CASSPSGATNEKLFF. DNA of the CDR3: TGTGCCAGCAGCCCCTCGGGTGCAACTAATGAAAAACTGTTTTTT.

The rearrangement joins TRBV15 to TRBJ1-1; D uncertain. Trimming left V 3 bases short and J 10 bases short, with 21 bases between. In germline, CDR1 is LNHNV, CDR2 YYDKDF (reference sequence). The CDR3 is made up of 15 amino acids. CDR3 region: CATSSINDGGEGAFF. DNA for the CDR3: TGTGCCACCAGCAGTATTAATGACGGCGGGGAGGGAGCTTTCTTT. Looking up the rest from reference TRBV15 and TRBJ1-1 gives the full variable domain: DAMVIQNPRYQVTQFGKPVTLSCSQTLNHNVMYWYQQKSSQAPKLLFHYYDKDFNNEADTPDNFQSRRPNTSFCFLDIRSPGLGDTAMYLCATSSINDGGEGAFFGQGTRLTVV.

This clone appeared once. This chain uses TRBV30 with TRBJ1-2; 9 positions match TRBD1. This CDR3 has 13 amino acids. The junction had 3 bases not matched to a gene; V was cut back by 5 bases and J by 2 bases. Germline V lookup: CDR1 GTSNPN, CDR2 SVGIG (reference sequence). CDR3 protein: CAWGQGTNYGYTF. The DNA for the CDR3 is TGTGCCTGGGGACAGGGGACGAACTATGGCTACACCTTC.

The rearrangement links TRBV6-5 to TRBJ2-1; 10 bases agree with TRBD2. The CDR3 runs 15 residues. V shed 6 bases and J 9 bases; nucleotides not matched to a gene: 11. Germline V gene data show CDR1 as MNHEY and CDR2 as SVGAGI. The CDR3 loop reads CASSPPAGGLLEQFF. CDR3 coding DNA: TGTGCCAGCAGCCCCCCAGCGGGGGGGCTACTTGAGCAGTTCTTC.

V and J are TRBV11-2 and TRBJ2-5; perhaps TRBD2 as D (5 bases). V lost 2 bases and J lost 5, with 12 bases in between. Germline CDR1 reads SGHAT; CDR2 reads FQNNGV. The CDR3 length is 14 residues. The DNA of the CDR3 is TGTGCCAGCAGCTTATCCCGGGGTAGGGAGACCCAGTACTTC. This sequence encodes CASSLSRGRETQYF.

The V call is TRBV6-5, the J call TRBJ1-6; 7 bases map to TRBD1. J gave up 5 bases and V 4 bases, and 8 bases lay outside the gene matches. Looked up from germline, CDR1 is MNHEY and CDR2 is SVGAGI. This CDR3 spans 16 amino acids. Here the CDR3 reads CASSSGGWDNNSPLHF. CDR3 coding DNA: TGTGCCAGCAGTTCAGGGGGGTGGGATAATAATTCACCCCTCCACTTT.

The J gene is TRBJ2-5, the V gene TRBV2, with 7 bases lining up with TRBD2. The CDR3 is 14 residues long. Germline lookup yields CDR1 SNHLY and CDR2 FYNNEI. The J segment lost 5 bases and the V segment lost 2 bases, leaving 5 bases of the junction unmatched. The CDR3 is CASSEMGGRETQYF. CDR3 sequence (DNA): TGTGCCAGCAGTGAAATGGGGGGGAGGGAGACCCAGTACTTC.

The chain uses TRBV29-1 and TRBJ1-4; a weak D match, TRBD1 (6 bases). V lost 6 bases and J lost 0, with 11 bases in between. Germline loops: CDR1 SQVTM, CDR2 ANQGSEA. The CDR3 loop spans 14 amino acids. The CDR3, as DNA: TGCAGCGTCGTAGGACAGTCAACTAATGAAAAACTGTTTTTT. Translation: CSVVGQSTNEKLFF. Full variable domain (missing parts from reference TRBV29-1 and TRBJ1-4): SAVISQKPSRDICQRGTSLTIQCQVDSQVTMMFWYRQQPGQSLTLIATANQGSEATYESGFVIDKFPISRPNLTFSTLTVSNMSPEDSSIYLCSVVGQSTNEKLFFGSGTQLSVL.

This chain links TRBV7-8 with TRBJ1-5; unclear D gene. This CDR3 has 16 amino acids. Germline-derived CDR1 and CDR2 are SGHVS and FQNEAQ. V lost 5 bases and J 1 base, leaving 15 bases between the germline ends. CDR3 in amino acids: CASSPPPYMSNQPQHF. The CDR3 DNA follows: TGTGCCAGCAGCCCCCCTCCTTATATGAGCAATCAGCCCCAGCATTTT.